Below, 16 T cell receptor beta chains from the same sample are listed, as sequenced in a study of control samples from healthy donors and cancer patients. The repertoire was sequenced with immunoSEQ multiplex PCR; TCRdb's copy has only in-frame clones and lacks some. The sample yields 90,000 to 100,000 clones, 65% to 85% seen once. Sequenced material: PBMCs. These receptor sequences come from a man in his 70s with lung cancer.

The chain joins TRBV30 to TRBJ2-6; D is ambiguous. CDR1 is GTSNPN, CDR2 SVGIG, per germline (reference sequence). V was trimmed by 0 bases and J by 1 base, leaving 19 bases between them. This CDR3 spans 19 amino acids. As DNA, the CDR3 is TGTGCCTGGAGTGTAGAGGCAAGGACCCTGACTTCTGGGGCCAACGTCCTGACTTTC. Amino acids: CAWSVEARTLTSGANVLTF.

This chain uses TRBV6-5 with TRBJ2-2; 9 bases are shared with TRBD1. V gave up 4 bases and J gave up 6 bases; unmatched junction bases: 6. The CDR3 loop spans 15 amino acids. Germline values: CDR1 MNHEY, CDR2 SVGAGI. CDR3 amino acids: CASSFGTGNAGELFF. The CDR3 coding sequence is TGTGCCAGCAGTTTCGGGACAGGGAATGCCGGGGAGCTGTTTTTT.

The chain couples TRBV30 to TRBJ1-5; a possible D gene is TRBD1 (6 bases). CDR1 and CDR2 from the germline V gene are GTSNPN and SVGIG (reference sequence). V lost 1 base, J lost 6 bases, and 10 bases lay in between. This CDR3 has 13 amino acids. The CDR3 DNA reads as TGTGCCTGGAGTGAGGGGACAAGTCAGCCCCAGCATTTT. As protein: CAWSEGTSQPQHF.

The V gene is TRBV6-4, the J gene TRBJ2-2; unclear D gene. The ends were cut back, 0 bases at V and 5 bases at J, with 7 bases in the middle. The CDR3 consists of 14 residues. Germline CDR1 reads MRHNA; CDR2 reads SNTAGT. CDR3 protein: CASSDSFGTGELFF. The CDR3 DNA follows: TGTGCCAGCAGTGACTCCTTCGGAACCGGGGAGCTGTTTTTT.

This chain links TRBV7-9 with TRBJ2-5; no reliable D call. The V gene lost 2 bases and the J gene lost 4 bases, with 8 bases spanning the gap. Germline CDR1 is SEHNR and CDR2 is FQNEAQ (reference sequence). The CDR3 runs to 13 residues. The CDR3: CASSLLGPETQYF. In DNA, the CDR3 is TGTGCCAGCAGCTTACTGGGTCCAGAGACCCAGTACTTC.

The chain joins TRBV7-9 to TRBJ1-1; 8 nucleotides line up with TRBD1. Per germline, CDR1 SEHNR and CDR2 FQNEAQ (reference sequence). The CDR3 has 13 amino acids. The V and J ends lost 6 bases and 10 bases, in that order; junction bases with no gene match: 10. CDR3 bases: TGTGCCAGCAGTCCAGGACAGGGCGGACGAGCTTTCTTT. Protein product: CASSPGQGGRAFF.

The chain employs TRBV30 and TRBJ2-7; D is ambiguous. The CDR3 spans 15 residues. Germline CDR1 GTSNPN, CDR2 SVGIG (reference sequence). V was cut by 0 bases and J by 0 bases, with 12 bases left in between. CDR3 residues: CAWSVKSTLSYEQYF. For the CDR3, the DNA is TGTGCCTGGAGTGTCAAGAGTACACTCTCCTACGAGCAGTACTTC.

The rearrangement joins TRBV11-3 to TRBJ2-7, with D tentatively TRBD1 (5 bases). The CDR3 runs 13 residues. CDR1 is SGHNT and CDR2 is YENEEA in the germline V gene. V lost 2 bases to trimming and J lost 6 bases, with 11 bases between them. Written as DNA, the CDR3 is TGTGCCAGCAGCTTAAATCAGGGTGGCGAGCAGTACTTC. Its protein product is CASSLNQGGEQYF.

The rearrangement links TRBV2 to TRBJ2-7, with a weak D call TRBD1 (5 bases). V lost 0 bases and J lost 2, with 14 bases in between. There are 16 residues in the CDR3. Germline loops: CDR1 SNHLY, CDR2 FYNNEI. The CDR3 bases are TGTGCCAGCAGTGAAGCGCTGACAGCATCAGCCTACGAGCAGTACTTC. Residues: CASSEALTASAYEQYF. Complete variable domain (other parts from reference TRBV2 and TRBJ2-7): EPEVTQTPSHQVTQMGQEVILRCVPISNHLYFYWYRQILGQKVEFLVSFYNNEISEKSEIFDDQFSVERPDGSNFTLKIRSTKLEDSAMYFCASSEALTASAYEQYFGPGTRLTVT.

V and J are TRBV7-9 and TRBJ1-1; D is perhaps TRBD1 (5 bases). CDR3 length: 9 amino acids. With 11 bases removed from V and 7 bases from J, the gap between germline ends came to 8 bases. Germline CDR1 and CDR2: SEHNR and FQNEAQ (reference sequence). The CDR3 is CAGGFEAFF. The CDR3 DNA sequence: TGTGCCGGGGGATTTGAAGCTTTCTTT.

V is TRBV3-1 (or the pseudogene TRBV3-2) and J is TRBJ1-4; D is unresolved. This CDR3 has 13 amino acids. CDR1 and CDR2 (germline): LGHDT, YNNKEL (reference sequence). Trimming removed 2 bases at V and 8 bases at J, with 9 bases between. CDR3 amino acids: CASSQLTAEKLFF. For the CDR3, the DNA is TGTGCCAGCAGCCAACTAACGGCAGAAAAACTGTTTTTT.

This rearrangement joins TRBV2 to TRBJ2-1, with TRBD2 matching 13 bases. This CDR3 has 16 residues. Trimming at V came to 8 bases and at J to 5 bases, leaving 9 bases not matched to a gene. Germline V CDR1 and CDR2: SNHLY, FYNNEI. The CDR3 nucleotides read TGTGCCAGCTTACCAGGACTAGCGGGGGACAACAATGAGCAGTTCTTC. Amino acids: CASLPGLAGDNNEQFF.

The V call is TRBV19, the J call TRBJ1-2; D gene unclear. This CDR3 spans 14 amino acids. V was pared by 3 bases and J by 0 bases, with 8 bases between. CDR1 is LNHDA and CDR2 is SQIVND in the germline V gene (reference sequence). The CDR3, as DNA: TGTGCCAGTAGTATCACAGCGACTAACTATGGCTACACCTTC. Translated, it gives CASSITATNYGYTF.

The chain employs TRBV30 and TRBJ2-1, with 11 bases fitting TRBD2. Germline values: CDR1 GTSNPN, CDR2 SVGIG (reference sequence). The V gene end was trimmed by 1 base and the J gene end by 4 bases; junction bases not matched to a gene: 3. This CDR3 contains 15 residues. The CDR3 loop reads CAWSGLAGGYNEQFF. As DNA, the CDR3 is TGTGCCTGGAGTGGGCTAGCGGGGGGATACAATGAGCAGTTCTTC. The full variable domain, in which reference TRBV30 and TRBJ2-1 provide the parts outside the CDR3, is SQTIHQWPATLVQPVGSPLSLECTVEGTSNPNLYWYRQAAGRGLQLLFYSVGIGQISSEVPQNLSASRPQDRQFILSSKKLLLSDSGFYLCAWSGLAGGYNEQFFGPGTRLTVL.

J is TRBJ2-1 and V is TRBV12-5; D is perhaps TRBD2 (5 bases). The CDR3 is 14 residues long. Trimming shortened V by 0 bases and J by 10 bases, and 13 bases separated the two germline ends. Germline V gene lookup returns CDR1 LGHNT and CDR2 FRNRAP. The CDR3, as DNA: TGTGCTAGTGGTTTGGTAAGAGCGGCAAGCGAGCAGTTCTTC. Residues: CASGLVRAASEQFF.

The V gene is TRBV6-2 or TRBV6-3, the J gene TRBJ2-7; 8 bases agree with TRBD2. Germline V CDR1 and CDR2: MNHEY, SVGEGT. Unmatched junction bases numbered 4, after V lost 2 bases and J lost 4 bases. There are 14 residues in the CDR3. The DNA for the CDR3 is TGTGCCAGCAGTTACGAACTAGCGGTTTACGAGCAGTACTTC. It translates to CASSYELAVYEQYF.